This record looks at one T cell receptor (beta chain) sequence and its context. The data stem from a study of Ad26.COV2.S vaccination and SARS-CoV-2 variants. Across the study: Once, or twice with 56 days between doses, Ad26.COV2.S was given intramuscularly.

The treatment here: 19 received Ad26.COV2.S at low or high dose, single or two shots; about 5 received placebo; per-sample allocation not given. Repertoires come from day 63 after the first vaccine or placebo injection. Produced via immunoSEQ multiplex PCR; TCRdb's table is partial and in-frame only. Of over 350,000 clones listed, roughly nine tenths are singletons. The sample here was peripheral blood, taken in a trial of Ad26.COV2.S vaccine versus placebo. The sequence was obtained from a person aged 18-60 years who received the Ad26.COV2.S COVID-19 vaccine or a placebo.

The CDR3 sequence: CASSPIMGIRSYGYTF. CDR3 sequence (DNA): TGTGCCAGCAGCCCCATTATGGGGATACGGAGCTATGGCTACACCTTC. The chain combines TRBV7-9 with TRBJ1-2, with D uncertain. This CDR3 is built from 16 residues. Between the trimmed V and J ends, which lost 5 bases and 4 bases, there was a span of 20 bases. Germline loops: CDR1 SEHNR, CDR2 FQNEAQ (reference sequence).